This T cell receptor beta chain was found in a study of blood T cell repertoires in COVID-19. Study in general: From T cells, B-cell-depleted T cells, or PBMCs came the material, which was cDNA or gDNA.

Germline-derived CDR1 and CDR2 are KGHSH and LQKENI. V trimming: 4 bases; J trimming: 3 bases; junction bases outside the gene matches: 6. The CDR3 is made up of 16 amino acids. Per the original methods: Nucleated cell number was recorded as an estimate derived from reference gene primer amplification. TCRdb's table, derived via immunoSEQ multiplex PCR, lists solely in-frame clones and lacks some. D and trimming were read from the DNA, whereas the V and J calls and clone size are those reported in that table. Of 14,000 or so clones in the sample, 73% were seen once. This chain joins TRBV18 and TRBJ2-2; 9 bases map to TRBD1. This sequence was found in a boy aged 2 to 10 with active or convalescent COVID-19. Input material: peripheral blood. The CDR3 nucleotides read TGTGCCAGCTCACTGCCGGGACAGGGCTACACCGGGGAGCTGTTTTTT. Its protein product is CASSLPGQGYTGELFF.